The 24 T cell receptor beta chains below all came from one sample that was sequenced in a study of cytomegalovirus exposure and HLA in healthy donors. Amplification used 60 Vbeta primers and 13 Jbeta primers. Assay used: immunoSEQ multiplex PCR; TCRdb lists only in-frame clones, some missing. The sample consists of 95,000 to 150,000 clones, less than 85% of them appearing once. Sequenced material: PBMCs. The receptors originated from a woman between 40 and 55 years old in good health and CMV-seronegative.

V gene TRBV2 combines with J gene TRBJ2-7; D is unclear. The germline V gene encodes CDR1 SNHLY and CDR2 FYNNEI. Trimming took 5 bases from V and 2 from J, leaving 10 bases between them. CDR3 length: 13 residues. CDR3 DNA sequence: TGTGCCAGCAGTACTCTTGAGGCCTACGAGCAGTACTTC. Encoded protein: CASSTLEAYEQYF.

This chain connects TRBV28 to TRBJ2-2; 10 nucleotides agree with TRBD2. This CDR3 is 18 amino acids long. Germline loops: CDR1 MDHEN, CDR2 SYDVKM. The V and J ends lost 7 bases and 6 bases, in that order; junction bases with no gene match: 17. DNA of the CDR3: TGTGCCAGCACCTCTCTCTTAGGTAGCGGGAGGTGGGCCGGGGAGCTGTTTTTT. It specifies CASTSLLGSGRWAGELFF.

This chain links TRBV2 with TRBJ2-2; 7 bases match TRBD2. Germline lookup yields CDR1 SNHLY and CDR2 FYNNEI. V dropped 8 bases and J dropped 3; count of bases not matched to a gene: 3. The CDR3 spans 13 residues. The CDR3: CASVGLYTGELFF. CDR3 coding DNA: TGTGCCAGCGTGGGACTATACACCGGGGAGCTGTTTTTT.

This chain joins TRBV18 and TRBJ1-6; D is possibly TRBD1 (5 bases). Germline V gives CDR1 KGHSH, CDR2 LQKENI. V was trimmed by 3 bases and J by 11 bases, leaving 17 bases between them. The CDR3 sequence is 15 residues long. This CDR3 is CASSPSTGNRPPLHF. Written as DNA, the CDR3 is TGTGCCAGCTCACCGTCCACAGGAAACAGGCCACCCCTCCACTTT. Supplemented by reference TRBV18 and TRBJ1-6, the full variable domain reads NAGVMQNPRHLVRRRGQEARLRCSPMKGHSHVYWYRQLPEEGLKFMVYLQKENIIDESGMPKERFSAEFPKEGPSILRIQQVVRGDSAAYFCASSPSTGNRPPLHFGNGTRLTVT.

This clone was found once. The rearrangement joins TRBV2 to TRBJ2-2; 11 bases are shared with TRBD2. V dropped 4 bases and J dropped 2; count of bases not matched to a gene: 6. In germline, CDR1 is SNHLY, CDR2 FYNNEI. This CDR3 spans 17 amino acids. CDR3 DNA sequence: TGTGCCAGCAGTGGAGAACTAGCGGGGGTCAACACCGGGGAGCTGTTTTTT. This codes for CASSGELAGVNTGELFF.

In its sample, this clone was seen a few times. This chain uses TRBV18 with TRBJ1-2; D call uncertain. From germline, CDR1 is KGHSH and CDR2 LQKENI. V gave up 2 bases and J gave up 8 bases, with 24 bases separating them. The CDR3 covers 17 residues. DNA of the CDR3: TGTGCCAGCTCACCAGCAGATTTAGCTACCCTCGGGGAGGGCTACACCTTC. Its protein product is CASSPADLATLGEGYTF. Full variable domain (outside the CDR3, taken from reference TRBV18 and TRBJ1-2): NAGVMQNPRHLVRRRGQEARLRCSPMKGHSHVYWYRQLPEEGLKFMVYLQKENIIDESGMPKERFSAEFPKEGPSILRIQQVVRGDSAAYFCASSPADLATLGEGYTFGSGTRLTVV.

The chain couples TRBV5-1 to TRBJ2-5; the match to TRBD1 covers 10 bases. This CDR3 comprises 15 residues. Germline V gene sequence: CDR1 SGHRS, CDR2 YFSETQ. V shed 1 base, J shed 4 bases, and the junction held 4 bases outside the gene matches. DNA for the CDR3: TGCGCCAGCAGCTTGAGACAGGGGGCCGGAGAGACCCAGTACTTC. Protein product: CASSLRQGAGETQYF.

The rearrangement links TRBV18 to TRBJ1-5; D perhaps matches TRBD1 (6 bases). This CDR3 comprises 17 residues. Germline loops: CDR1 KGHSH, CDR2 LQKENI. V lost 6 bases, J lost 2 bases, and 20 bases lay in between. The chain's CDR3 is CASSLRQVDSGNQPQHF. As DNA, the CDR3 is TGTGCCAGCTCCCTAAGACAGGTTGATTCTGGCAATCAGCCCCAGCATTTT.

In its sample, this clone was seen once. This chain joins TRBV28 and TRBJ2-7, with D perhaps matching TRBD2 (6 bases). The CDR3 totals 14 residues. Germline values: CDR1 MDHEN, CDR2 SYDVKM. Trimming removed 5 bases from V and 0 bases from J, with 11 bases in between. The CDR3 protein is CASSRAGSSYEQYF. CDR3 sequence (DNA): TGTGCCAGCAGTAGGGCGGGGAGCTCCTACGAGCAGTACTTC.

V gene TRBV5-5 combines with J gene TRBJ2-5, with D perhaps TRBD1 (5 bases). Germline CDR1 reads SGHKS; CDR2 reads YYEKEE (reference sequence). V shed 5 bases and J shed 1 base, with 24 bases lying between them. The length of the CDR3 is 18 residues. CDR3 loop: CASRRALGPECPQETQYF. The DNA for the CDR3 is TGTGCCAGCAGGCGTGCTCTGGGGCCCGAATGCCCCCAAGAGACCCAGTACTTC.

This clone was observed once. V gene TRBV5-8 combines with J gene TRBJ2-7, with D maybe TRBD2 (5 bases). This CDR3 is built from 12 residues. V was trimmed by 0 bases and J by 7 bases, leaving 8 bases between them. The V gene's germline CDR1 is SGHTS and CDR2 YDEGEE. The CDR3 protein is CASSLGGEEQYF. The CDR3 DNA reads as TGTGCCAGCAGCTTGGGGGGAGAAGAGCAGTACTTC.

The chain is built from TRBV10-2 and TRBJ2-7; D remains ambiguous. The CDR3 is made up of 14 amino acids. The V and J ends lost 2 bases and 0 bases respectively, with 8 bases between them. Germline loops: CDR1 WSHSY, CDR2 SAAADI. DNA for the CDR3: TGCGCCAGCAGTGAGCGCGGTAGCTCCTACGAGCAGTACTTC. Its translation is CASSERGSSYEQYF.

This clone was recorded a few times. The chain's CDR3 is CASSPPGFNEKLFF. The CDR3 DNA follows: TGTGCCAGCAGCCCTCCCGGGTTTAATGAAAAACTGTTTTTT. The gene calls are TRBV7-9 and TRBJ1-4; D remains ambiguous. V shed 5 bases and J shed 4 bases, with 11 bases lying between them. The germline CDR1 and CDR2 sequences are SEHNR and FQNEAQ (reference sequence). The CDR3 is 14 residues long.

The V call is TRBV19, the J call TRBJ2-1; D perhaps matches TRBD1 (5 bases). The germline V and J ends were trimmed by 3 bases and 8 bases, with 20 bases remaining between them. CDR1 LNHDA and CDR2 SQIVND come from the germline V gene (reference sequence). This CDR3 spans 16 amino acids. The CDR3 coding sequence is TGTGCCAGTAGTATCCTAGGGGTGGTCCGTACACATGAGCAGTTCTTC. Translating it yields CASSILGVVRTHEQFF.

This clone was detected many times. The rearrangement uses TRBV7-9 and TRBJ1-1; no clear D gene. CDR1 and CDR2 from the germline V gene are SEHNR and FQNEAQ (reference sequence). Trimming removed 5 bases from V and 2 bases from J, with 12 bases in between. CDR3 length: 14 amino acids. The CDR3: CASSPGNSNTEAFF. The CDR3 DNA is TGTGCCAGCAGCCCCGGGAACAGTAACACTGAAGCTTTCTTT.

This chain uses TRBV9 with TRBJ1-6; D is unresolved. CDR1 and CDR2 from the germline V gene are SGDLS and YYNGEE. This CDR3 is built from 14 residues. Trimming removed 4 bases from V and 9 bases from J, with 14 bases in between. The chain's CDR3 is CASSITPGISPLHF. In nucleotides, the CDR3 is TGTGCCAGCAGCATAACACCGGGAATTTCACCCCTCCACTTT.

To note about this clone: The junction shows a germline mismatch at one end, possibly a read error. The CDR3 DNA sequence: TGTGCTAGCAGCCCCGACATTACCGGGGAGCTGTTTTTT. Its translation: CASSPDITGELFF. The chain carries TRBV7-7 and TRBJ2-2; D gene ambiguous. The CDR3 contains 13 residues. The germline V gene has CDR1 SSHAT and CDR2 FNYEAQ (reference sequence).

The V gene is TRBV6-5, the J gene TRBJ1-2; 7 bases line up with TRBD1. Germline V gene sequence: CDR1 MNHEY, CDR2 SVGAGI. The CDR3 is 14 residues long. Trimming at V came to 5 bases and at J to 2 bases, leaving 5 bases not matched to a gene. The CDR3 DNA reads as TGTGCCAGCAGTCGCGACAGGGCCAACTATGGCTACACCTTC. It is translated as CASSRDRANYGYTF.

The V call is TRBV7-8, the J call TRBJ2-1; TRBD2 aligns across 11 bases. J gave up 0 bases and V 4 bases, and 11 bases lay outside the gene matches. The CDR3 is made up of 19 amino acids. Germline V gene sequence: CDR1 SGHVS, CDR2 FQNEAQ. CDR3 nucleotide sequence: TGTGCCAGCAGCTCCCTACTAGCGGGGGAACCCCGCTCCTACAATGAGCAGTTCTTC. Translation: CASSSLLAGEPRSYNEQFF.

In this sample, this clone turned up a few times. The chain links TRBV7-9 to TRBJ2-5, with a weak D call TRBD2 (6 bases). This CDR3 has 14 residues. The germline V gene encodes CDR1 SEHNR and CDR2 FQNEAQ (reference sequence). Trimming took 5 bases from V and 5 from J, leaving 15 bases between them. For the CDR3, the DNA is TGTGCCAGCAGCCTTCGGGTAGCGGAGGAGACCCAGTACTTC. The encoded protein is CASSLRVAEETQYF.

The rearrangement joins TRBV15 to TRBJ2-3; no clear D. The CDR3 runs 16 residues. CDR1 and CDR2 (germline): LNHNV, YYDKDF (reference sequence). V lost 0 bases and J 2 bases, leaving 12 bases between the germline ends. The CDR3 bases are TGTGCCACCAGCAGAGATTCGAGCGCCAACACAGATACGCAGTATTTT. Its translation is CATSRDSSANTDTQYF.

This clone appeared a single time. This CDR3 reads CASRHLSRNCKTEPTGELFF. The CDR3 region has the DNA TGCGCCAGCAGACACCTGAGTCGTAATTGTAAGACAGAGCCGACCGGGGAGCTGTTTTTT. This chain uses TRBV10-1 with TRBJ2-2; D is possibly TRBD1 (5 bases). In germline, CDR1 is WNHNN, CDR2 SYGVQD (reference sequence). V lost 6 bases and J lost 5, with 31 bases in between. This CDR3 is 20 amino acids long.

V is TRBV5-1 and J is TRBJ2-3, with D tentatively TRBD1 (7 bases). Germline values: CDR1 SGHRS, CDR2 YFSETQ. Trimming pared 6 bases from V and 3 bases from J, leaving 26 bases between. CDR3 length: 18 residues. Written as DNA, the CDR3 is TGCGCCAGCACGCCGGGGCGGGGACAGCGGCAGTGGACAGATACGCAGTATTTT. This sequence encodes CASTPGRGQRQWTDTQYF.

CDR3 DNA sequence: TGTGCCAGCAGCTACACGGACAGGGGGCTGTCTGGGGCCAACGTCCTGACTTTC. As protein: CASSYTDRGLSGANVLTF. The rearrangement uses TRBV11-1 and TRBJ2-6, with 11 bases fitting TRBD1. Germline-derived CDR1 and CDR2 are SGHAT and FQDESV (reference sequence). After removal of 4 bases from V and 1 base from J, the junction contained 6 bases not matched to a gene. This CDR3 has 18 amino acids.